In this sample, the clone carrying this TCR beta chain turned up a few times. Its matching antigen is unknown. This CDR3 comprises 13 residues. Germline-derived CDR1 and CDR2 are SGHTA and FQGNSA. Trimming left V 2 bases short and J 6 bases short, with 11 bases between. This sample stems from a study of identical twins. Study findings and constraints: Models underpredicted monozygotic twin sharing of out-of-frame TCR alpha. Within twin pairs, the out-of-frame alpha sequences they shared showed excess low generation probability. Cord blood beta clonotypes present at high abundance carried fewer insertions; no such pattern appeared in memory repertoires. Potential partial confounding of zero-insertion analyses by invariant MAIT and iNKT cells was noted.

TCRdb passed the 5' RACE reads through MiXCR, listing each CDR3 protein once. The table includes about 1.7 million distinct CDR3 sequences, roughly 35% detected once. This chain links TRBV7-2 with TRBJ2-7; D remains ambiguous. Material: cord blood. The TCR originated in a newborn girl in good health. CDR3 amino acids: CASSLPVISEQYF. DNA for the CDR3: TGTGCCAGCAGCTTACCCGTTATCTCCGAGCAGTACTTC.